This passage covers 20 T cell receptor beta chains from one sample sequenced in a study of cytomegalovirus exposure and HLA in healthy donors. Primers for the PCR totalled 60 Vbeta and 13 Jbeta. Produced via immunoSEQ multiplex PCR; TCRdb's table is partial and in-frame only. The table lists about 250,000 clones, approximately 70% of them singletons. The sequenced sample was PBMCs. The receptors originated from a female donor in good health and CMV-seronegative.

The chain couples TRBV20-1 to TRBJ1-1; D gene uncertain. Germline CDR1 DFQATT, CDR2 SNEGSKA (reference sequence). The CDR3 extends over 11 amino acids. Between the trimmed V and J ends, which lost 5 bases and 10 bases, there was a span of 14 bases. CDR3 loop: CSAHLPFGAFF. CDR3 nucleotides: TGCAGTGCTCACCTCCCTTTCGGAGCTTTCTTT.

On this clone itself: One end of the junction is discordant with germline, which a read error may explain. This chain connects TRBV27 to TRBJ2-7; 15 bases align to TRBD2. The CDR3 is 19 amino acids. In germline, CDR1 is MNHEY, CDR2 SMNVEV (reference sequence). The CDR3 bases are TGTGCCAGCAGTATATCCGGGACTAGCGGGAGGAGGGGCTCCTACGAGCAGTACTTC. As protein: CASSISGTSGRRGSYEQYF.

The V call is TRBV4-1, the J call TRBJ2-5; 9 bases match TRBD2. J was trimmed by 5 bases and V by 3 bases; bases with no gene match: 7. CDR1 is MGHRA and CDR2 is YSYEKL in the germline V gene. The CDR3 loop spans 15 amino acids. CDR3 nucleotides: TGCGCCAGCAGCCATACCGGACTAGCGTGGGAGACCCAGTACTTC. It codes for CASSHTGLAWETQYF.

CDR3 in amino acids: CASSQRLADEQFF. Written as DNA, the CDR3 is TGCGCCAGCAGCCAACGGCTAGCCGATGAGCAGTTCTTC. J is TRBJ2-1 and V is TRBV4-1; perhaps TRBD2 as D (5 bases). CDR3 length: 13 residues. Germline V gene lookup returns CDR1 MGHRA and CDR2 YSYEKL. V shed 2 bases and J shed 8 bases, with 10 bases lying between them.

The chain links TRBV5-1 to TRBJ2-1, with 11 bases fitting TRBD2. The CDR3 spans 15 residues. Germline V gene data show CDR1 as SGHRS and CDR2 as YFSETQ. V trimming: 4 bases; J trimming: 6 bases; junction bases outside the gene matches: 6. The CDR3 DNA follows: TGCGCCAGCAGCATAGCGGGAGGGCCCTTCAATGAGCAGTTCTTC. It translates to CASSIAGGPFNEQFF.

V gene TRBV5-4 combines with J gene TRBJ2-7; maybe TRBD2 (6 bases). Germline V gene lookup returns CDR1 SGHNT and CDR2 YYREEE (reference sequence). V lost 6 bases, J lost 1 base, and 17 bases lay in between. CDR3 length: 15 amino acids. CDR3 residues: CASTAGGSGSYEQYF. In DNA, the CDR3 is TGTGCCAGCACCGCCGGGGGTAGCGGTTCCTACGAGCAGTACTTC.

A few counts support this clone. The V and J genes are TRBV7-9 and TRBJ2-5, with D maybe TRBD1 (6 bases). CDR3 length equals 16 residues. The V and J ends lost 6 bases and 1 base respectively, with 18 bases between them. Germline V gene sequence: CDR1 SEHNR, CDR2 FQNEAQ (reference sequence). This chain's CDR3 is CASRSDPRTAQETQYF. Written as DNA, the CDR3 is TGTGCCAGCAGATCAGACCCCAGGACAGCCCAAGAGACCCAGTACTTC.

The genes are TRBV25-1 and TRBJ1-5, with 12 bases fitting TRBD1. Germline CDR1 and CDR2: MGHDK and SYGVNS. The CDR3 runs 14 residues. V lost 9 bases, J lost 7 bases, and 7 bases stayed unmatched. Written as DNA, the CDR3 is TGTGCCAGTCGGGACAGGGGGCAGGGGCAGCCCCAGCATTTT. It yields the protein CASRDRGQGQPQHF.

The rearrangement uses TRBV5-1 and TRBJ1-1; a weak D match, TRBD1 (6 bases). The V gene's germline CDR1 is SGHRS and CDR2 YFSETQ. Trimming stripped 6 bases from V and 1 base from J, with 13 bases between. CDR3 length: 14 amino acids. CDR3 in DNA: TGCGCCAGCACCCTGGGGGCAGCGAACACTGAAGCTTTCTTT. As protein: CASTLGAANTEAFF.

The chain uses TRBV7-2 and TRBJ2-7, with no clear D. The V gene's germline CDR1 is SGHTA and CDR2 FQGNSA. The CDR3 sequence is 12 residues long. V was trimmed by 3 bases and J by 3 bases, leaving 6 bases between them. The CDR3 bases are TGTGCCAGCAGCTTTCCCCTCTACGAGCAGTACTTC. Translating it yields CASSFPLYEQYF.

This clone was detected a few times. J is TRBJ1-4 and V is TRBV7-2; the match to TRBD1 covers 11 bases. The CDR3 sequence is 18 residues long. The junction had 15 bases not matched to a gene; V was cut back by 5 bases and J by 7 bases. CDR1 and CDR2 from the germline V gene are SGHTA and FQGNSA. DNA of the CDR3: TGTGCCAGCAGCCCAAGGACAGGGGGCGTTTTTAGAGGTGAAAAACTGTTTTTT. This gives the protein CASSPRTGGVFRGEKLFF.

Comment on this clone: The sample holds other DNA sequences that translate to the same CDR3. This rearrangement joins TRBV7-9 to TRBJ2-7, with 10 bases identical to TRBD1. Germline V CDR1 and CDR2: SEHNR, FQNEAQ (reference sequence). Trimming removed 5 bases from V and 3 bases from J; junction bases left unmatched: 4. The CDR3 covers 14 residues. The DNA for the CDR3 is TGTGCCAGCAGCCCCCGGGACAGGGGCTACGAGCAGTACTTC. It encodes CASSPRDRGYEQYF.

The chain combines TRBV5-1 with TRBJ2-2; TRBD2 agrees at 12 bases. Germline CDR1 SGHRS, CDR2 YFSETQ. The CDR3 totals 16 residues. The J segment lost 3 bases and the V segment lost 4 bases, leaving 4 bases of the junction unmatched. CDR3 DNA: TGCGCCAGCAGCGAAGGACTAGCGGGGTACACCGGGGAGCTGTTTTTT. As protein: CASSEGLAGYTGELFF.

The V gene is TRBV15, the J gene TRBJ2-5; 7 bases align to TRBD1. Germline CDR1 is LNHNV and CDR2 is YYDKDF (reference sequence). With V trimmed by 5 bases and J by 2 bases, 5 bases remained unmatched. There are 14 residues in the CDR3. The chain's CDR3 is CATSGYRGQETQYF. For the CDR3, the DNA is TGTGCCACCAGCGGCTACAGGGGTCAAGAGACCCAGTACTTC.

The genes are TRBV9 and TRBJ2-1; the match to TRBD2 covers 8 bases. The V and J ends lost 4 bases and 10 bases, in that order; junction bases with no gene match: 7. Per the germline V gene, CDR1 is SGDLS and CDR2 is YYNGEE. This CDR3 comprises 13 residues. The CDR3 region is CASSLMGLGEQFF. CDR3 DNA: TGTGCCAGCAGCTTGATGGGACTAGGCGAGCAGTTCTTC.

This rearrangement joins TRBV7-6 to TRBJ1-1; 9 positions match TRBD1. This CDR3 is built from 18 residues. The germline V gene encodes CDR1 SGHVS and CDR2 FNYEAQ. With 3 bases clipped from V and 4 bases from J, the junction kept 15 bases outside the gene matches. The chain's CDR3 is CASSLVWSGTGTSTEAFF. Here the CDR3 DNA reads TGTGCCAGCAGCTTGGTTTGGTCCGGGACAGGGACGAGCACTGAAGCTTTCTTT. Drawing the rest from reference TRBV7-6 and TRBJ1-1, the complete variable domain is GAGVSQSPRYKVTKRGQDVALRCDPISGHVSLYWYRQALGQGPEFLTYFNYEAQQDKSGLPNDRFSAERPEGSISTLTIQRTEQRDSAMYRCASSLVWSGTGTSTEAFFGQGTRLTVV.

The chain combines TRBV30 with TRBJ1-2, with 8 positions matching TRBD1. The ends lost 4 bases at V and 5 bases at J; junction bases unmatched: 3. Germline CDR1 and CDR2: GTSNPN and SVGIG (reference sequence). The CDR3 runs to 12 residues. The CDR3 DNA reads as TGTGCCTGGACAGGGGGCCGATATGGCTACACCTTC. This gives the protein CAWTGGRYGYTF.

The rearrangement joins TRBV19 to TRBJ1-3, with D maybe TRBD1 (5 bases). The V and J ends lost 9 bases and 2 bases respectively, with 14 bases between them. Germline CDR1 LNHDA, CDR2 SQIVND (reference sequence). This CDR3 is built from 14 residues. CDR3 loop: CASGRAATGNTIYF. The CDR3 coding sequence is TGTGCCAGCGGCAGGGCGGCTACTGGAAACACCATATATTTT.

The chain carries TRBV2 and TRBJ2-3; 10 positions match TRBD2. The junction had 16 bases not matched to a gene; V was cut back by 11 bases and J by 2 bases. This CDR3 is 17 amino acids long. In germline, CDR1 is SNHLY, CDR2 FYNNEI. CDR3 residues: CARRGSSGRMNTDTQYF. DNA of the CDR3: TGTGCCCGACGGGGGTCTAGCGGGAGAATGAACACAGATACGCAGTATTTT.

The CDR3 region has the DNA TGTGCCAGCAGCATTAGCGGGAGCTCCTACGAGCAGTACTTC. Translated, it gives CASSISGSSYEQYF. J is TRBJ2-5 and V is TRBV7-9; 9 bases agree with TRBD2. The J call may be mistaken, given a closer DNA end match to TRBJ2-7. The germline gives CDR1 SEHNR, CDR2 FQNEAQ (reference sequence). The CDR3 is 14 amino acids.